This T cell receptor (beta chain) was recorded in a study of blood T cell repertoires in COVID-19. Study at large: The samples span acute and convalescent COVID-19 from the United States, Italy and Spain.

In the authors' workflow: Estimated nucleated cell counts came from reference gene primer amplification. Assay used: immunoSEQ multiplex PCR; TCRdb lists only in-frame clones, some missing. That table gives V, J and clone size, and the DNA gave D and trimming. Of about 330,000 clones in the sample, about 86% are singletons; the top ten hold approximately 1.2%. V was shortened by 7 bases and J by 7 bases, with 13 bases between the two germline ends. The CDR3 is 12 amino acids. The germline V gene has CDR1 SNHLY and CDR2 FYNNEI. The receptor was derived from a woman in her fifties or sixties with acute or convalescent COVID-19. The rearrangement links TRBV2 to TRBJ1-1; D remains unclear. Material: peripheral blood. The CDR3 loop reads CASTPVTGEAFF. CDR3 DNA sequence: TGTGCCAGCACTCCGGTCACGGGTGAAGCTTTCTTT.